This T cell receptor (beta chain) was sequenced in a study of siplizumab effects on memory and regulatory T cells. Sequencing used immunoSEQ multiplex PCR; TCRdb keeps in-frame clones, though not all of them. Of under 130,000 clones listed, 90% to 95% are singletons. The receptor was derived from a human donor in good health. The source material was CD4+ T cells sorted from blood.

CDR3 amino acids: CASSVLQGPGELFF. The CDR3 DNA follows: TGTGCCAGCAGTGTACTGCAGGGCCCCGGGGAGCTGTTTTTT. This rearrangement joins TRBV6-1 to TRBJ2-2; tentatively, D is TRBD1 (5 bases). Germline V gene sequence: CDR1 MNHNS, CDR2 SASEGT. The CDR3 contains 14 residues. The V and J ends lost 4 bases and 6 bases respectively, with 12 bases between them.